This TCR beta chain was obtained from a study of blood T cell repertoires in COVID-19. Study-wide background: COVID-19 samples collected from the United States, Italy and Spain covered acute and convalescent phases.

Produced via immunoSEQ multiplex PCR; TCRdb's table is partial and in-frame only. The repertoire holds 200,000 to 300,000 clones, with roughly nine tenths as singletons. Germline lookup yields CDR1 LGHDT and CDR2 YNNKEL (reference sequence). Trimming shortened V by 0 bases and J by 6 bases, and 6 bases separated the two germline ends. The CDR3 is made up of 13 amino acids. This clone was seen just once. Input material: peripheral blood. The receptor was isolated from an older woman who had recovered from COVID-19. The chain uses TRBV3-1 (or the pseudogene TRBV3-2) and TRBJ1-5; D remains unclear. CDR3 region: CASSQDRLQPQHF. CDR3 bases: TGTGCCAGCAGCCAAGACCGTCTTCAGCCCCAGCATTTT.